Given below is one T cell receptor (beta chain) in context. These data come from a study of blood T cell repertoires in COVID-19. Germline assignment: CDR1 MNHEY and CDR2 SMNVEV (reference sequence). With V trimmed by 3 bases and J by 3 bases, 5 bases remained unmatched. The CDR3 covers 15 residues. Libraries were prepared by immunoSEQ multiplex PCR; TCRdb keeps only in-frame clonotypes and omits some of them. The repertoire includes about 110,000 clones, approximately 80% of them detected once, and 7% to 9% sits in the top ten. The sequencing sample was made of peripheral blood. The clonotype originates from a woman older than 75 with active or convalescent COVID-19. The V gene is TRBV27, the J gene TRBJ2-7; the match to TRBD2 covers 10 bases. CDR3 nucleotide sequence: TGTGCCAGCAGTTTTTCGGCTAGCGGGGGCTACGAGCAGTACTTC. Its protein product is CASSFSASGGYEQYF.